Reported below is one T cell receptor beta chain. It has no known antigen specificity. Per-base qualities were not stored, and no clone one base away is much larger. The sample belongs to a study of T cell responses to AZD1222 COVID-19 vaccine (dated by TCRdb to the early 2020s). General notes on the study: TCR sequencing covered more than 230 trial participants: about 210 given two doses of AZD1222 and about 26 given two doses of MenACWY control vaccine. Enrollment into the trials was organized by age into subgroups of 18-55, 56-69 and 70-plus years, and those subgroups contained 148, 28 and 57 TCR-sequenced participants, respectively.

Overall study outcomes, separate from this receptor: Participants were mostly white British and included more females than males, and it was suggested by the authors that clonal diversity may have been underestimated. After two AZD1222 doses, spike-specific TCR breadth and depth were significantly higher than at day 0 and than in MenACWY recipients. Because no samples from the day 14 peak response were available, repertoires could be characterized only after the peak T cell response. The vaccine-associated CD4 TCRs covered the entire spike protein, and the dominant responses fell in regions 160-218 and 743-854. Conclusions about previously exposed vaccinees were limited because only a handful of AZD1222 recipients were SARS-CoV-2 seropositive at baseline. Reportedly, almost half of the unique spike-specific TCRs recognized epitopes lying outside the regions that are mutated in the B.1.351 and B.1.1.7 variants. The 56-69-year group was small, and its depth increase did not reach significance, likely because of low power.

Taken with the paper, the label for time point translates to: about 28 days (+/-7) after the second vaccine dose. AZD1222 recipients with second doses at about 4 weeks or about 12 weeks were pooled, because spike-specific TCR depth and breadth did not differ between schedules. Samples from vaccinated people were obtained from the UK trials COV001 and COV002, which included a single-blind randomized controlled phase 2/3 trial of AZD1222 (ChAdOx1 nCoV-19) in healthy adults. For TCRbeta chain sequencing, PBMC samples were collected from trial participants at day 0 and at day 28 after the second dose. The CDR3 regions of human TCRbeta chains were analyzed by immunosequencing. The study's processing was this. Repertoire TCRs were matched against a reference library of SARS-CoV-2-specific TCRs generated with the MIRA antigen-specificity platform. Breadth was defined as the fraction of unique TCRs that were SARS-CoV-2-associated, and depth was defined as the fraction of total T cells that were SARS-CoV-2-associated. Using the MIRA data, each spike-specific TCR was mapped to the spike region that the TCR reacts to and placed in a CD4 or CD8 class. Log10-transformed breadth and depth values were compared by one-way ANOVA with Sidak's multiple comparisons tests. TCRdb's version of the immuneACCESS table is confined to in-frame rearrangements and falls short of the full clone set. An unresolved V gene accounts for under half of the shortfall where checked; the remainder is of unknown origin. V and J calls and clone size are as listed in that table; D and trimming were resolved from the DNA. This sample has fewer than 110,000 clones in its table, and around 87% of those were observed once. The ten largest clones add up to 10% of the sample.

The germline V gene (reference sequence) sets CDR1 to SGHNT and CDR2 to YYREEE. The junction carries 7 bases between V and J, which are trimmed by 1 base and 2 bases respectively. The CDR3 numbers 14 residues from cysteine through phenylalanine. CDR3 DNA is the only sequence kept; it has 42 bases, read in frame from the first base. The sequence came from an adult who received the AZD1222 COVID-19 vaccine. The rearranged segments are TRBV5-4 and TRBJ2-4; the D gene identity is not certain. The specimen comprised peripheral blood, sampled 28 days after the second AZD1222 dose. The sequence in DNA is TGTGCCAGCAGCTTGCGGAATACCAAAAACATTCAGTACTTC. Translated, it gives CASSLRNTKNIQYF. Extended through the reference TRBV5-4 and TRBJ2-4 proteins, this CDR3 yields the full variable domain: ETGVTQSPTHLIKTRGQQVTLRCSSQSGHNTVSWYQQALGQGPQFIFQYYREEENGRGNFPPRFSGLQFPNYSSELNVNALELDDSALYLCASSLRNTKNIQYFGAGTRLSVL.